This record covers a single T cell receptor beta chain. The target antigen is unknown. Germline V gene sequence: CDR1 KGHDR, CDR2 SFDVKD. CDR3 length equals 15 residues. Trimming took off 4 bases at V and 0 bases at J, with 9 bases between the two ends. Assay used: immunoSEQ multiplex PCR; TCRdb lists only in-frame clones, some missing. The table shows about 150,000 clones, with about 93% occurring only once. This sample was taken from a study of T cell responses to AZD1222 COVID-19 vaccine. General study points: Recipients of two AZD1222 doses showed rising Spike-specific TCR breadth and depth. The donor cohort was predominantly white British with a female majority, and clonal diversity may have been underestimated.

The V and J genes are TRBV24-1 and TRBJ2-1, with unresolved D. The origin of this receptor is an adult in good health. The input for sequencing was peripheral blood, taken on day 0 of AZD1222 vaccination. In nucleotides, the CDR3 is TGTGCCACCAGTGAGAGGCACTTCTCCTACAATGAGCAGTTCTTC. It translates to CATSERHFSYNEQFF.